One T cell receptor beta chain is described in this entry. Its antigen is still unknown. This sample was taken from a study of T cell responses to AZD1222 COVID-19 vaccine. Study-wide background: Pooling covered second doses at about 4 or about 12 weeks.

The CDR3 runs to 14 residues. Germline assignment: CDR1 WNHNN and CDR2 SYGVQD (reference sequence). Between the trimmed V and J ends, which lost 8 bases and 1 base, there was a span of 12 bases. General study results and limits: Unmutated regions of variants are reportedly targeted by nearly half of spike-specific TCRs. Vaccine-associated CD4 TCRs spanned spike, dominant at 160-218 and 743-854. Repertoires were obtained only post-peak T cell response.

Sequenced by immunoSEQ multiplex PCR; TCRdb stores in-frame clones only, minus some. This sample carries over 100,000 clones, roughly 80% of them seen once, and the ten largest clones take 9.4%. Specimen: peripheral blood, collected on day 0 of AZD1222 vaccination. This clonotype was obtained from an adult in good health. This rearrangement joins TRBV10-1 to TRBJ1-5, with a possible D match to TRBD1 (5 bases). This chain's CDR3 is CASPGAESNQPQHF. CDR3 bases: TGCGCCAGCCCCGGGGCAGAGAGCAATCAGCCCCAGCATTTT.